The sequence of this TCR beta chain was determined in a study of CD8 T cells in Susac syndrome. CD8+ and CD4+ T cells circulating in blood were sequenced for TCR beta. Controls were drawn from healthy donors and were matched for age and sex. The authors negatively isolated CD8+ and CD4+ T cells and FACS-enriched TEMRA cells. CDR3 length: 14 residues. The V gene's germline CDR1 is GTSNPN and CDR2 SVGIG (reference sequence). Trimming removed 4 bases from V and 0 bases from J, with 10 bases in between. Overall study results and limits: That the number of individuals in its TCR sequencing and HLA analysis was relatively small was acknowledged by the study.

As concerns this clonotype: Its antigen is unidentified.

It was with random hexamers that about 0.45 to 1 ug RNA was reverse transcribed. TCRdb re-called the immunoSEQ multiplex PCR reads through MiXCR, storing one row per CDR3 protein. The sample includes under 200,000 distinct CDR3 sequences, over 85% of them seen just once. The clonotype originates from a human donor in good health. The specimen was CD4+ T cells from PBMCs. The rearrangement joins TRBV30 to TRBJ1-3; no definite D call. CDR3 DNA: TGTGCCTGGATCCGGTCGGACTCTGGAAACACCATATATTTT. The encoded protein is CAWIRSDSGNTIYF. The full variable domain, with the rest looked up from reference TRBV30 and TRBJ1-3, is SQTIHQWPATLVQPVGSPLSLECTVEGTSNPNLYWYRQAAGRGLQLLFYSVGIGQISSEVPQNLSASRPQDRQFILSSKKLLLSDSGFYLCAWIRSDSGNTIYFGEGSWLTVV.